The clone carrying this TCR beta chain was counted at least ten times. Its antigen remains unknown. This record comes from a study of T cells in Graves' hyperthyroidism and ophthalmopathy. A Clinical Activity Score of at least 3, a NOSPECS grade of at least 4 and a duration under 3 months were recorded in the ophthalmopathy patients. Trimming cost V 5 bases and J 4 bases; bases outside gene matches: 8. The CDR3 has 14 residues. Germline CDR1 reads MDHEN; CDR2 reads SYDVKM. Overall study results and limits: A 13 V-J model separated ophthalmopathy from stable hyperthyroidism.

Amplified regions were TCR beta CDR3 sequences from RNA transcripts. HTBI primers were the set used in a first-round RT-PCR of the TCR CDR3. Via MiXCR, TCRdb re-called the multiplex PCR reads, giving one row per CDR3 protein. The table records a few hundred thousand distinct CDR3 sequences, roughly a sixth of them present only once. The chain couples TRBV28 to TRBJ2-7, with 7 nucleotides matching TRBD2. This clonotype was sampled from a woman in her twenties or thirties with Graves' ophthalmopathy. The source material was blood. CDR3 loop: CASSRTSSIYEQYF. In nucleotides, the CDR3 is TGTGCCAGCAGTCGGACTAGTTCGATTTACGAGCAGTACTTC.